This passage covers 24 T cell receptor beta chains from one sample sequenced in a study of vaccination and CD4 T cells after COVID-19. TCRdb independently ran MiXCR on the PCR reads; one entry per CDR3 protein. Seen here are about 29,000 distinct CDR3 sequences, almost 50% observed once, and the top ten hold roughly 5%. Time point in this sample: late sampling 161 to 241 days after vaccination in a few convalescent patients. This sample comprised CD4+ T cells from blood, obtained about 7 months after SARS-CoV-2 vaccination. The receptor set was obtained from a human donor who had recovered from COVID-19.

This clonotype was counted only a few times. The rearrangement joins TRBV20-1 to TRBJ2-2; 8 bases agree with TRBD2. This CDR3 contains 16 residues. Germline loops: CDR1 DFQATT, CDR2 SNEGSKA (reference sequence). V gave up 0 bases and J gave up 1 base; unmatched junction bases: 4. CDR3 sequence (DNA): TGCAGTGCTAGAGATCTGGCGGGAGGGAACACCGGGGAGCTGTTTTTT. Translating it yields CSARDLAGGNTGELFF.

This clonotype was seen a handful of times. V usage is TRBV6-2 or TRBV6-3 and J usage is TRBJ2-3, with unresolved D. CDR1 and CDR2 from the germline V gene are MNHEY and SVGEGT. V was cut by 2 bases and J by 4 bases, with 13 bases left in between. This CDR3 spans 15 amino acids. CDR3 sequence reads: CASSYGRRSSDTQYF. CDR3 DNA: TGTGCCAGCAGTTACGGCAGGCGCTCCTCAGATACGCAGTATTTT.

The genes are TRBV6-1 and TRBJ2-7; D gene uncertain. Germline CDR1 reads MNHNS; CDR2 reads SASEGT. The CDR3 spans 15 residues. V lost 1 base and J lost 0, with 10 bases in between. The CDR3: CASSEEAFSSYEQYF. The CDR3, as DNA: TGTGCCAGCAGTGAAGAGGCTTTTAGCTCCTACGAGCAGTACTTC.

In its sample, this clonotype is large. This chain connects TRBV7-6 to TRBJ2-7, with 8 bases identical to TRBD2. Per the germline V gene, CDR1 is SGHVS and CDR2 is FNYEAQ. The CDR3 length is 16 residues. V lost 1 base, J lost 5 bases, and 10 bases stayed unmatched. The CDR3 DNA reads as TGTGCCAGCAGCTTAGAAGAAACTAGCGGACCAGACGAGCAGTACTTC. Translating gives CASSLEETSGPDEQYF.

V usage is TRBV28 and J usage is TRBJ2-3; the D gene is possibly TRBD1 (5 bases). Between the trimmed V and J ends, which lost 6 bases and 2 bases, there was a span of 15 bases. Germline CDR1 MDHEN, CDR2 SYDVKM. The CDR3 consists of 15 residues. The CDR3 nucleotides read TGTGCCAGCAGCCACGGACGACAGTACACAGATACGCAGTATTTT. It translates to CASSHGRQYTDTQYF.

The V call is TRBV10-3, the J call TRBJ1-2; 9 bases fit TRBD1. CDR1 is ENHRY and CDR2 is SYGVKD in the germline V gene. This CDR3 spans 13 amino acids. V shed 6 bases, J shed 6 bases, and the junction held 5 bases outside the gene matches. This CDR3 is CAISGTGSDGYTF. Written as DNA, the CDR3 is TGTGCCATCAGCGGGACAGGGAGTGATGGCTACACCTTC.

The chain combines TRBV7-9 with TRBJ2-7; D is ambiguous. Looked up from germline, CDR1 is SEHNR and CDR2 is FQNEAQ (reference sequence). With 8 bases removed from V and 7 bases from J, the gap between germline ends came to 6 bases. The length of the CDR3 is 9 residues. CDR3 in amino acids: CASGVEQYF. The CDR3, as DNA: TGTGCCAGCGGTGTGGAGCAGTACTTC.

V is TRBV7-9 and J is TRBJ2-5; no firm D call. With 5 bases removed from V and 1 base from J, the gap between germline ends came to 11 bases. Germline CDR1 and CDR2: SEHNR and FQNEAQ (reference sequence). The length of the CDR3 is 14 residues. CDR3 sequence: CASSHSVTQETQYF. The CDR3 DNA reads TGTGCCAGCAGCCACAGTGTCACCCAAGAGACCCAGTACTTC.

The chain has TRBV15 and TRBJ1-6; D is uncertain. This CDR3 spans 17 amino acids. V lost 1 base, J lost 3 bases, and 13 bases lay in between. Germline CDR1 is LNHNV and CDR2 is YYDKDF (reference sequence). DNA for the CDR3: TGTGCCACCAGCAGAGGCGGGGAGGACTACTATAATTCACCCCTCCACTTT. Protein sequence: CATSRGGEDYYNSPLHF. The entire variable domain, with the rest obtained from reference TRBV15 and TRBJ1-6, is as follows: DAMVIQNPRYQVTQFGKPVTLSCSQTLNHNVMYWYQQKSSQAPKLLFHYYDKDFNNEADTPDNFQSRRPNTSFCFLDIRSPGLGDTAMYLCATSRGGEDYYNSPLHFGNGTRLTVT.

This clonotype came up a few times. The rearrangement joins TRBV7-6 to TRBJ2-7; 9 bases are shared with TRBD2. The junction had 22 bases not matched to a gene; V was cut back by 4 bases and J by 6 bases. Germline assignment: CDR1 SGHVS and CDR2 FNYEAQ. CDR3 length: 19 amino acids. CDR3 region: CASSSAALAGVGLVPEQYF. The CDR3 DNA reads TGTGCCAGCAGCTCCGCGGCGTTAGCGGGAGTCGGGCTCGTCCCCGAGCAGTACTTC. Full variable domain (missing parts from reference TRBV7-6 and TRBJ2-7): GAGVSQSPRYKVTKRGQDVALRCDPISGHVSLYWYRQALGQGPEFLTYFNYEAQQDKSGLPNDRFSAERPEGSISTLTIQRTEQRDSAMYRCASSSAALAGVGLVPEQYFGPGTRLTVT.

The chain combines TRBV7-9 with TRBJ2-7; 8 bases line up with TRBD1. The length of the CDR3 is 15 residues. The V gene's germline CDR1 is SEHNR and CDR2 FQNEAQ (reference sequence). V dropped 3 bases and J dropped 7; count of bases not matched to a gene: 11. Here the CDR3 DNA reads TGTGCCAGCAGCTTCCGCCCAGGGGGCCGAGAGGAGCAGTACTTC. Protein: CASSFRPGGREEQYF.

The chain employs TRBV27 and TRBJ2-1, with D maybe TRBD2 (6 bases). CDR1 MNHEY and CDR2 SMNVEV come from the germline V gene (reference sequence). The CDR3 extends over 13 amino acids. Trimming left V 3 bases short and J 6 bases short, with 9 bases between. The CDR3 reads CASSFAGGNEQFF. CDR3 nucleotide sequence: TGTGCCAGCAGTTTTGCCGGGGGCAATGAGCAGTTCTTC.

Only a few counts were recorded for this clonotype. The chain uses TRBV21-1 and TRBJ1-1. TRBV21-1 is reported as a pseudogene. CDR3 length equals 14 residues. The CDR3 sequence is CASSKRQFCTEAFF. CDR3 in DNA: TGTGCCAGCAGCAAACGACAATTCTGCACTGAAGCTTTCTTT.

This chain connects TRBV6-5 to TRBJ1-2; no reliable D call. CDR3 size: 15 residues. Germline V lookup: CDR1 MNHEY, CDR2 SVGAGI. V was clipped by 2 bases and J by 4 bases, with 14 bases between them. The CDR3: CASSYDQVTPYGYTF. CDR3 sequence (DNA): TGTGCCAGCAGTTACGATCAGGTTACCCCCTATGGCTACACCTTC.

The chain combines TRBV15 with TRBJ2-7; D uncertain. CDR3 length: 14 amino acids. The V end lost 3 bases, the J end lost 0 bases, and 9 bases lay between the germline ends. Germline V lookup: CDR1 LNHNV, CDR2 YYDKDF (reference sequence). The CDR3: CATSSTLSSYEQYF. The CDR3 nucleotides are TGTGCCACCAGCAGCACATTATCCTCCTACGAGCAGTACTTC. The variable domain in full, with the rest retrieved from reference TRBV15 and TRBJ2-7, is DAMVIQNPRYQVTQFGKPVTLSCSQTLNHNVMYWYQQKSSQAPKLLFHYYDKDFNNEADTPDNFQSRRPNTSFCFLDIRSPGLGDTAMYLCATSSTLSSYEQYFGPGTRLTVT.

J is TRBJ1-5 and V is TRBV20-1; 7 nucleotides match TRBD1. With V trimmed by 5 bases and J by 3 bases, 4 bases remained unmatched. CDR3 length: 13 residues. CDR1 and CDR2 from the germline V gene are DFQATT and SNEGSKA (reference sequence). DNA for the CDR3: TGCAGTGCTGCTGGGACAGACAATCAGCCCCAGCATTTT. Amino acid sequence: CSAAGTDNQPQHF.

A note on this clonotype: The junction departs from the called germline gene at one end, perhaps through a read error. The V and J genes are TRBV20-1 and TRBJ2-1; 10 bases align to TRBD2. Germline assignment: CDR1 DFQATT and CDR2 SNEGSKA (reference sequence). The CDR3 length is 14 residues. CDR3 sequence: CSARGLAGVYEQFF. CDR3 DNA sequence: TGCAGTGCCAGAGGGCTAGCGGGAGTGTATGAGCAGTTCTTC.

J is TRBJ1-2 and V is TRBV7-9, with 8 bases lining up with TRBD1. Germline assignment: CDR1 SEHNR and CDR2 FQNEAQ (reference sequence). The CDR3 consists of 14 residues. V shed 5 bases and J 7 bases; nucleotides not matched to a gene: 9. The CDR3 here is CASSTARGLSGYTF. For the CDR3, the DNA is TGTGCCAGCAGCACCGCCAGGGGGCTCAGTGGCTACACCTTC.

The chain recombines TRBV20-1 with TRBJ2-7; D ambiguous. Germline V gene lookup returns CDR1 DFQATT and CDR2 SNEGSKA (reference sequence). Trimming pared 3 bases from V and 0 bases from J, leaving 15 bases between. The CDR3 sequence is 15 residues long. The CDR3 sequence is CSARAVRASSYEQYF. Here the CDR3 DNA reads TGCAGTGCTAGGGCGGTGCGTGCTAGCTCCTACGAGCAGTACTTC.

This clonotype has just a few counts. The genes are TRBV6-2 or TRBV6-3 and TRBJ2-4; 10 nucleotides align to TRBD1. V was clipped by 5 bases and J by 15 bases; unmatched bases: 10. Germline V gives CDR1 MNHEY, CDR2 SVGEGT. This CDR3 comprises 13 residues. The CDR3 DNA reads as TGTGCCAGCAGTCGGACAGGGGGAACTCAACCGTACTTC. Translated: CASSRTGGTQPYF.

The J gene is TRBJ1-1, the V gene TRBV10-2; D gene unclear. V lost 2 bases, J lost 3 bases, and 16 bases lay in between. The CDR3 totals 16 residues. The germline V gene has CDR1 WSHSY and CDR2 SAAADI. CDR3 sequence: CASSEIGWFGDTEAFF. Here the CDR3 DNA reads TGCGCCAGCAGTGAGATTGGGTGGTTTGGTGACACTGAAGCTTTCTTT.

This sequence joins TRBV20-1 and TRBJ2-3; TRBD1 might be the D (6 bases). This CDR3 region has 13 residues. Germline V gives CDR1 DFQATT, CDR2 SNEGSKA (reference sequence). V was pared by 6 bases and J by 2 bases, with 12 bases between. CDR3 DNA sequence: TGCAGTGCGGACAGTTCTATCACAGATACGCAGTATTTT. Encoded protein: CSADSSITDTQYF.

This clonotype was detected a few times. V and J are TRBV6-1 and TRBJ2-1; 13 bases agree with TRBD2. Germline assignment: CDR1 MNHNS and CDR2 SASEGT. J was trimmed by 6 bases and V by 5 bases; bases with no gene match: 7. CDR3 size: 16 residues. The CDR3 loop reads CASSTGTSGNFNEQFF. The CDR3 DNA sequence: TGTGCCAGCAGTACGGGGACTAGCGGGAATTTCAATGAGCAGTTCTTC.

By sample fraction, this clonotype is medium-sized (0.01 to 0.1%). The V gene is TRBV6-1, the J gene TRBJ1-1; 9 bases align to TRBD1. This CDR3 has 14 residues. CDR1 and CDR2 (germline): MNHNS, SASEGT. The V gene end was trimmed by 10 bases and the J gene end by 4 bases; junction bases not matched to a gene: 10. CDR3 protein: CATSTGGESTEAFF. For the CDR3, the DNA is TGTGCCACCTCGACAGGGGGGGAGAGCACTGAAGCTTTCTTT.